The entry below describes one T cell receptor (beta chain). Its specificity is unknown. The PCR ran on 60 Vbeta and 13 Jbeta primers. TCRdb's copy holds only in-frame clones and misses some; the assay was immunoSEQ multiplex PCR. The table has about 180,000 clones, less than 90% seen once. These data are taken from a study of cytomegalovirus exposure and HLA in healthy donors. The CDR3 totals 12 residues. The germline CDR1 and CDR2 sequences are SGHTA and FQGNSA. V lost 9 bases and J 1 base, leaving 10 bases between the germline ends. Overall study results and limits: A later analysis showed HLA-associated TCR beta chains outstripping equally common others in clonal expansion. According to the study, around 180 TCR beta chains were cytomegalovirus-associated. A later analysis linked a missense variant in DCLRE1C to the trimming of TCR beta V and J genes.

The specimen was PBMCs. The origin of this receptor is a boy younger than 10 in good health and CMV-seronegative. The chain couples TRBV7-2 to TRBJ2-7; D perhaps matches TRBD2 (6 bases). CDR3 loop: CASRDFSYEQYF. CDR3 in DNA: TGTGCCAGTCGGGACTTTTCCTACGAGCAGTACTTC. Full variable domain (missing parts from reference TRBV7-2 and TRBJ2-7): GAGVSQSPSNKVTEKGKDVELRCDPISGHTALYWYRQSLGQGLEFLIYFQGNSAPDKSGLPSDRFSAERTGGSVSTLTIQRTQQEDSAVYLCASRDFSYEQYFGPGTRLTVT.